Reported below is one T cell receptor beta chain. A clone one base away is much larger, so this may be a read error. This CDR3 is also generated by other DNA sequences in the sample. This record comes from a study of shared clonotypes between healthy human individuals. Germline CDR1 GTSNPN, CDR2 SVGIG (reference sequence). The CDR3 covers 11 residues. V was clipped by 5 bases and J by 5 bases, with 9 bases between them. As processed by the authors: Filtering differed since immunoSEQ provided only junctions, with no quality scores. The protocol was immunoSEQ multiplex PCR, while the TCRdb copy is restricted to in-frame clones and leaves out a portion. Clone size and the V and J calls come from that table; the DNA yielded D and trimming. Found here are 470,000 or so clones, 60% to 80% of them singletons; the top ten hold around 11%.

The rearrangement joins TRBV30 to TRBJ2-5, with unresolved D. This sequence originates from a woman in her forties in good health. Some clones in this sample may be carry-over from other donors' samples. Source material: PBMCs. This chain's CDR3 is CAWETKETQYF. CDR3 bases: TGTGCCTGGGAAACAAAGGAGACCCAGTACTTC. Filled out from reference TRBV30 and TRBJ2-5, the complete variable domain reads SQTIHQWPATLVQPVGSPLSLECTVEGTSNPNLYWYRQAAGRGLQLLFYSVGIGQISSEVPQNLSASRPQDRQFILSSKKLLLSDSGFYLCAWETKETQYFGPGTRLLVL.